The rows below give T cell receptor beta chains drawn from one sample of a study of T cell clusters in autoimmune cytopenias. TCRdb re-called the multiplex PCR reads, yielding one record per CDR3 amino acid sequence without DNA. The sample table includes more than 7,500 distinct CDR3 sequences. The sequenced material came from peripheral blood. Receptors originate from a human donor with an autoimmune cytopenia or autoimmune hepatitis (not recorded which). CDR3s include the opening cysteine and the closing phenylalanine or tryptophan. Rows may omit the clone size; those that give it use once, few, many or a size class.

j_call clone_size v_call cdr3_aa
TRBJ2-2 . TRBV5-1 CASGAGAVSTGELFF
TRBJ2-1 . TRBV20-1 CSAPQASVWGEQFF
TRBJ1-5 . TRBV12-3/TRBV12-4 CASSFDWTAQHF
TRBJ2-7 medium-sized TRBV19 CASSIGEGYEQYF
TRBJ1-1 . TRBV27 CASSLPNRGRAFF
TRBJ2-6 medium-sized TRBV19 CASSINSGANVLTF
TRBJ1-6 . TRBV7-9 CASSRDRNSPLHF
TRBJ2-7 . TRBV7-3 CASSLFRPATYEQYF
TRBJ2-3 . TRBV12-3/TRBV12-4 CASKKKGAPTDTQYF
TRBJ2-7 medium-sized TRBV29-1 CSVTTGTSGSWEQYF
TRBJ1-3 medium-sized TRBV19 CASSLTRTGIGNTIYF
TRBJ1-2 . TRBV20-1 CSAPRRDRGFSGYTF
TRBJ2-3 medium-sized TRBV20-1 CSASYGAEISTDTQYF
TRBJ2-1 . TRBV19 CASSSGGPAEQFF
TRBJ2-7 medium-sized TRBV18 CASSPQPLNSRTYEQYF
TRBJ2-3 medium-sized TRBV15 CATSRGTSGLSTDTQYF
TRBJ1-1 medium-sized TRBV19 CASSKSRAEAFF
TRBJ2-3 . TRBV10-3 CAVSSGGASTDTQYF
TRBJ1-2 . TRBV6-1 CASTPTGNYGYTF
TRBJ2-1 . TRBV27 CASSSVTPGTGGYNEQFF
TRBJ2-3 medium-sized TRBV5-1 CASSFRASTDTQYF
TRBJ2-3 medium-sized TRBV18 CASSRPGLGTFSTDTQYF
TRBJ1-2 . TRBV27 CASSLRGDRDWSGGYTF
TRBJ1-5 . TRBV18 CASSPPGGGQPQHF
TRBJ1-4 medium-sized TRBV6-5 CASREGTANEKLFF